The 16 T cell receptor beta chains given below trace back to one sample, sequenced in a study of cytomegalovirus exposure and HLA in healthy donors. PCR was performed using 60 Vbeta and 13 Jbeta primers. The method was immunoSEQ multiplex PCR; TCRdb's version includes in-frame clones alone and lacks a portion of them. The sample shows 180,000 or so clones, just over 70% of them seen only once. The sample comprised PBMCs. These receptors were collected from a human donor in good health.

The DNA for the CDR3 is TGTGCCAGCAGTTCGACAGGGGGCAATCAGCCCCAGCATTTT. The encoded protein is CASSSTGGNQPQHF. The chain employs TRBV6-4 and TRBJ1-5; 8 bases map to TRBD1. This CDR3 has 14 amino acids. The germline V gene has CDR1 MRHNA and CDR2 SNTAGT. V shed 5 bases and J 2 bases; nucleotides not matched to a gene: 2.

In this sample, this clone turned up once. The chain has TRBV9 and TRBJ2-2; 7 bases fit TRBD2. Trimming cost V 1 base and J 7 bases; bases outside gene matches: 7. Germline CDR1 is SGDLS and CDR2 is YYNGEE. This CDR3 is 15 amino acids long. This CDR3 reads CASSVYGGKGGELFF. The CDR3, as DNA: TGTGCCAGCAGCGTATACGGGGGGAAGGGCGGGGAGCTGTTTTTT.

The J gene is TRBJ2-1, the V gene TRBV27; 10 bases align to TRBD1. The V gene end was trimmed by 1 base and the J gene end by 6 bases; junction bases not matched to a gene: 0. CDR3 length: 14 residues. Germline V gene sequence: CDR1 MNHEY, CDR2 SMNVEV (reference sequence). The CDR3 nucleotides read TGTGCCAGCAGTTTATGGACAGGGGGCAATGAGCAGTTCTTC. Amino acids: CASSLWTGGNEQFF.

CDR3 in amino acids: CASSSGQGSYEQYF. CDR3 bases: TGCGCCAGCAGCTCGGGACAGGGTTCTTACGAGCAGTACTTC. J is TRBJ2-7 and V is TRBV4-3, with TRBD1 identical over 9 bases. CDR3 size: 14 residues. Germline V gene lookup returns CDR1 LGHNA and CDR2 YSLEER. The ends lost 5 bases at V and 4 bases at J; junction bases unmatched: 6.

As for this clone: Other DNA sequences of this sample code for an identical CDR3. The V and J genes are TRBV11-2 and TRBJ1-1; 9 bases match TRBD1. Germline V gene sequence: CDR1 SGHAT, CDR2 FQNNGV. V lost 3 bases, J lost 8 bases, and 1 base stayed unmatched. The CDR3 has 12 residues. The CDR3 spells CASSFGTGEAFF. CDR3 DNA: TGTGCCAGCAGCTTCGGGACAGGGGAAGCTTTCTTT. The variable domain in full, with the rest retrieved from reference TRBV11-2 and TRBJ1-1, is EAGVAQSPRYKIIEKRQSVAFWCNPISGHATLYWYQQILGQGPKLLIQFQNNGVVDDSQLPKDRFSAERLKGVDSTLKIQPAKLEDSAVYLCASSFGTGEAFFGQGTRLTVV.

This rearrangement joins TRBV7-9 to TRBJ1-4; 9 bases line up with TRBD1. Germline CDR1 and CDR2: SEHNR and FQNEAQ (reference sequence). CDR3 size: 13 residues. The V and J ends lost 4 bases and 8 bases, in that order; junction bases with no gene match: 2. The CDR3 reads CASSWDREEKLFF. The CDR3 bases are TGTGCCAGCAGCTGGGACAGGGAGGAAAAACTGTTTTTT.

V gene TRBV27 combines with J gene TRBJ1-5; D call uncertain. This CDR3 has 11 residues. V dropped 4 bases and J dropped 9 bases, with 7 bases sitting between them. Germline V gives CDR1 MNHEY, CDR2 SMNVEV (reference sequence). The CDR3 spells CASSSGGPQHF. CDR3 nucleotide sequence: TGTGCCAGCAGTTCCGGAGGGCCCCAGCATTTT.

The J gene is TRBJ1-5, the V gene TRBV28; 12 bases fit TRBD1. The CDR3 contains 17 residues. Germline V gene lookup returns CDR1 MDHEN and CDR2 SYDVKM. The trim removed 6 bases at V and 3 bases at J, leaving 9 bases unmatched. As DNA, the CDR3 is TGTGCCAGCAGGGCCGGGACAGGGGGCGGGATCAATCAGCCCCAGCATTTT. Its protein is CASRAGTGGGINQPQHF. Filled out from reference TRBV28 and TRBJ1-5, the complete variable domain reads DVKVTQSSRYLVKRTGEKVFLECVQDMDHENMFWYRQDPGLGLRLIYFSYDVKMKEKGDIPEGYSVSREKKERFSLILESASTNQTSMYLCASRAGTGGGINQPQHFGDGTRLSIL.

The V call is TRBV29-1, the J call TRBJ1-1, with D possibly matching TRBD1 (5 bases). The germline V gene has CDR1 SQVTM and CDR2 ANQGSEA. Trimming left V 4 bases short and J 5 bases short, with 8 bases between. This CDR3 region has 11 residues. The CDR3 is CSVGQNTEAFF. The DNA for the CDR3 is TGCAGCGTTGGACAGAATACTGAAGCTTTCTTT.

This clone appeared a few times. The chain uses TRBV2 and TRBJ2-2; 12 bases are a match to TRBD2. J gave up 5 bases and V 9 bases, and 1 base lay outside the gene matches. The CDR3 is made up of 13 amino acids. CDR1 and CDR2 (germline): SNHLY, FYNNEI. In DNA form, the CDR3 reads TGTGCCAGTGGGACTAGCGGGACCGGGGAGCTGTTTTTT. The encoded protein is CASGTSGTGELFF.

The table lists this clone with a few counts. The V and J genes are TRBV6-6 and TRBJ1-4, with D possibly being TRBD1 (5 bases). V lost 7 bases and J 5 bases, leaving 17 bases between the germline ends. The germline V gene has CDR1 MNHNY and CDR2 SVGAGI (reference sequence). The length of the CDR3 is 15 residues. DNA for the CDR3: TGTGCCAGCACCCGGGGAGGGCAGGGAAATGAAAAACTGTTTTTT. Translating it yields CASTRGGQGNEKLFF.

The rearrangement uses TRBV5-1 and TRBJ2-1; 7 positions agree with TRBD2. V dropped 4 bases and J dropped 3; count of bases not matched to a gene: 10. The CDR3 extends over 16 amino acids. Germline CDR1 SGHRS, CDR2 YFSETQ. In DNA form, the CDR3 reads TGCGCCAGCAGCCTAATAATTGGGACTAACTACAATGAGCAGTTCTTC. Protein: CASSLIIGTNYNEQFF. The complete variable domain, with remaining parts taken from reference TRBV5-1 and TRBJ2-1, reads KAGVTQTPRYLIKTRGQQVTLSCSPISGHRSVSWYQQTPGQGLQFLFEYFSETQRNKGNFPGRFSGRQFSNSRSEMNVSTLELGDSALYLCASSLIIGTNYNEQFFGPGTRLTVL.

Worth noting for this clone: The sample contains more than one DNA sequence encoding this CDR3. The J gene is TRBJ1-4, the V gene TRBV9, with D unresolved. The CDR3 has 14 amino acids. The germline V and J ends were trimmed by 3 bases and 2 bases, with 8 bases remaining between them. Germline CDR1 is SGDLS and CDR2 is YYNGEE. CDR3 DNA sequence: TGTGCCAGCAGCGCGACGGGGACTAATGAAAAACTGTTTTTT. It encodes CASSATGTNEKLFF.

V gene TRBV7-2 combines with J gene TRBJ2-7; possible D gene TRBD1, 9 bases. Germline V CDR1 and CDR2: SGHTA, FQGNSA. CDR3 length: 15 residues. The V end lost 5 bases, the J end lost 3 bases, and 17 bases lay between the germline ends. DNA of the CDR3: TGTGCCAGCAGCCGGGGGGGGACAGGGTACTACGAGCAGTACTTC. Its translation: CASSRGGTGYYEQYF.

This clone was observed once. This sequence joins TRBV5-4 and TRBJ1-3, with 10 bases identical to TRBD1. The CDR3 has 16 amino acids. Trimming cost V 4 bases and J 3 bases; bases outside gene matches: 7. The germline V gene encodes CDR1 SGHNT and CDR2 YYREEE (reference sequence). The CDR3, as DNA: TGTGCCAGCAGCATGTCTGACAGGGGGCTTGGAAACACCATATATTTT. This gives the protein CASSMSDRGLGNTIYF.

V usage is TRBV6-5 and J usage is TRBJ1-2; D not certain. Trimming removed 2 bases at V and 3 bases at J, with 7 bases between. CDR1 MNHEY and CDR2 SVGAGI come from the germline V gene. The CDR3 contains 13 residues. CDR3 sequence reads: CASSYDGDYGYTF. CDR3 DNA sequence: TGTGCCAGCAGTTACGACGGGGACTATGGCTACACCTTC.